The next 31 T cell receptor beta chains were all read from a single sample in a study of regulatory T cells in long-lasting Graves disease. Assembly of TCR beta libraries relied on iRepertoire HTBI primers together with Arm-PCR of CDR3 regions. TCRdb used MiXCR to reprocess the multiplex PCR reads, holding one entry per CDR3 protein. The data hold around 250,000 distinct CDR3 sequences, with around a sixth observed a single time. Described time point: newly diagnosed GD, antithyroid drugs for less than 3 months. Scientists built the TCR library using RNA that was extracted from PBMCs. These sequences were also reported in another study, on T cells in Graves' hyperthyroidism and ophthalmopathy.

The sequencing used peripheral blood mononuclear cells (PBMCs), collected at new diagnosis, from a patient treated with antithyroid drugs. Source of these receptors: a woman in her 30s with Graves disease.

A few counts support this clonotype. This sequence joins TRBV5-8 and TRBJ2-4; 8 bases line up with TRBD1. Trimming removed 4 bases from V and 7 bases from J; junction bases left unmatched: 10. CDR1 is SGHTS and CDR2 is YDEGEE in the germline V gene. The CDR3 totals 15 residues. The CDR3 spells CASSRTDRVRNIQYF. The DNA of the CDR3 is TGTGCCAGCAGCAGGACGGACAGGGTGAGGAACATTCAGTACTTC.

Notes on this clonotype: A far larger clone differs by one base, so this is likely a read error. J is TRBJ2-7 and V is TRBV20-1; 14 bases align to TRBD2. Germline loops: CDR1 DFQATT, CDR2 SNEGSKA (reference sequence). J lost 7 bases, V lost 2 bases, and 7 bases had no gene match. CDR3 length equals 15 residues. The DNA of the CDR3 is TGCAGTGCTAGACGGACTAGCGGGGGGTACAATGAGCAGTACTTC. This translates into CSARRTSGGYNEQYF.

This clonotype was picked up many times. This chain joins TRBV28 and TRBJ2-4; D is ambiguous. Germline-derived CDR1 and CDR2 are MDHEN and SYDVKM. The CDR3 is 15 residues long. V was clipped by 6 bases and J by 2 bases, with 14 bases between them. The CDR3 nucleotides read TGTGCCAGCAGACGAACAACTAACCCCAAAAACATTCAGTACTTC. Its translation: CASRRTTNPKNIQYF.

This clonotype was counted at least ten times. The chain employs TRBV13 and TRBJ2-1; D is tentatively TRBD1 or TRBD2 (5 bases each). Germline V gene data show CDR1 as PRHDT and CDR2 as FYEKMQ (reference sequence). Between the trimmed V and J ends, which lost 3 bases and 5 bases, there was a span of 14 bases. The CDR3 has 15 residues. CDR3 residues: CASSFPRDGDNEQFF. CDR3 nucleotides: TGTGCCAGCAGCTTTCCCCGGGACGGCGACAATGAGCAGTTCTTC.

This clonotype was seen at least ten times. V gene TRBV27 combines with J gene TRBJ2-2; weak D call: TRBD1 (5 bases). V was shortened by 5 bases and J by 3 bases, with 10 bases between the two germline ends. The CDR3 is made up of 14 amino acids. Germline V gene sequence: CDR1 MNHEY, CDR2 SMNVEV (reference sequence). The CDR3 loop is CASSHRQYTGELFF. The CDR3 bases are TGTGCCAGCAGTCACAGACAGTACACCGGGGAGCTGTTTTTT.

This clonotype was seen ten or more times. Sequence at one end of the junction differs from germline and may be a read error. The chain joins TRBV13 to TRBJ2-3; TRBD2 aligns across 7 bases. This CDR3 is 15 amino acids long. Germline-derived CDR1 and CDR2 are PRHDT and FYEKMQ (reference sequence). As DNA, the CDR3 is TGCGCCAGCAGCGGGACTACCCGATATACAGATACGCAGTATTTT. It encodes CASSGTTRYTDTQYF.

The V and J genes are TRBV7-2 and TRBJ1-2, with TRBD1 identical over 7 bases. CDR1 and CDR2 from the germline V gene are SGHTA and FQGNSA. The CDR3 spans 13 residues. The V gene end was trimmed by 5 bases and the J gene end by 8 bases; junction bases not matched to a gene: 8. The CDR3 region is CASSPGTAGGYTF. The DNA for the CDR3 is TGTGCCAGCAGCCCCGGGACAGCAGGAGGCTACACCTTC.

This clonotype was detected ten times or more. The rearrangement uses TRBV6-2 or TRBV6-3 and TRBJ2-7, with 8 bases identical to TRBD1. The CDR3 consists of 16 residues. Germline CDR1 and CDR2: MNHEY and SVGEGT. The junction had 5 bases not matched to a gene; V was cut back by 0 bases and J by 1 base. The CDR3 loop reads CASSYSTRQGSYEQYF. DNA of the CDR3: TGTGCCAGCAGTTACTCGACGCGACAGGGGTCCTACGAGCAGTACTTC.

This clonotype was counted at least ten times. The chain couples TRBV3-1 to TRBJ1-3; D perhaps matches TRBD1 (6 bases). CDR1 is LGHDT and CDR2 is YNNKEL in the germline V gene (reference sequence). The V gene lost 3 bases and the J gene lost 2 bases, with 11 bases spanning the gap. This CDR3 region has 15 residues. The CDR3 nucleotides read TGTGCCAGCAGCCACCAGGGGTTACCTGGAAACACCATATATTTT. Translating it yields CASSHQGLPGNTIYF.

The chain has TRBV11-2 and TRBJ2-7, with 11 bases aligning to TRBD2. The CDR3 extends over 16 amino acids. CDR1 and CDR2 from the germline V gene are SGHAT and FQNNGV. V lost 6 bases and J lost 5; bases outside the gene matches: 12. The CDR3 DNA follows: TGTGCCAGCAGTTATCGCAGACTAGCGGGATATGACGAGCAGTACTTC. Translating gives CASSYRRLAGYDEQYF.

This clonotype was counted ten times or more. The gene calls are TRBV12-3 or TRBV12-4 and TRBJ2-1, with D unresolved. V was trimmed by 6 bases and J by 6 bases, leaving 12 bases between them. CDR3 length equals 13 residues. In DNA, the CDR3 is TGTGCCAGCAGCCGCATGGCGGCCAATGAGCAGTTCTTC. It translates to CASSRMAANEQFF.

This clonotype was seen repeatedly, ten times or more. The chain combines TRBV6-1 with TRBJ2-5; no firm D call. Deletions cut 6 bases from V and 3 bases from J, with 14 bases between. The CDR3 sequence is 14 residues long. CDR1 MNHNS and CDR2 SASEGT come from the germline V gene. In nucleotides, the CDR3 is TGTGCCAGCAGCCCGACCAGGATTAAAGAGACCCAGTACTTC. It yields the protein CASSPTRIKETQYF.

In this sample, this clonotype turned up a few times. The chain couples TRBV24-1 to TRBJ2-3; tentatively, D is TRBD1 (5 bases). V dropped 6 bases and J dropped 5 bases, with 11 bases sitting between them. This CDR3 region has 13 residues. Per the germline V gene, CDR1 is KGHDR and CDR2 is SFDVKD. CDR3 protein: CATSRDSQDTQYF. For the CDR3, the DNA is TGTGCCACCAGTCGAGACAGCCAAGATACGCAGTATTTT.

A note on this clonotype: The junction and the germline gene differ at one end; a read error may be behind it. The CDR3 here is CASSPGQLGGGHEQHF. The CDR3 nucleotides read TGTGCCAGCAGCCCCGGACAGCTCGGGGGGGGCCACGAGCAGCACTTC. This rearrangement joins TRBV9 to TRBJ2-7; 8 bases line up with TRBD2. This CDR3 contains 16 residues. Germline assignment: CDR1 SGDLS and CDR2 YYNGEE. Looking up the rest from reference TRBV9 and TRBJ2-7 gives the full variable domain: DSGVTQTPKHLITATGQRVTLRCSPRSGDLSVYWYQQSLDQGLQFLIQYYNGEERAKGNILERFSAQQFPDLHSELNLSSLELGDSALYFCASSPGQLGGGHEQHFGPGTRLTVT.

This clonotype showed up many times. J is TRBJ2-3 and V is TRBV7-9; no reliable D call. V shed 2 bases and J shed 5 bases, with 8 bases lying between them. CDR1 is SEHNR and CDR2 is FQNEAQ in the germline V gene (reference sequence). This CDR3 spans 13 amino acids. Here the CDR3 DNA reads TGTGCCAGCAGCTTAACGACTGGAGATACGCAGTATTTT. As protein: CASSLTTGDTQYF.

The chain is built from TRBV9 and TRBJ1-1, with TRBD1 matching over 8 bases. V lost 2 bases and J lost 4; bases outside the gene matches: 7. The CDR3 runs 15 residues. Germline values: CDR1 SGDLS, CDR2 YYNGEE. CDR3 protein: CASSVSGGWSTEAFF. In DNA, the CDR3 is TGTGCCAGCAGCGTTTCAGGGGGCTGGTCCACTGAAGCTTTCTTT.

This clonotype was recorded at least ten times. The rearrangement links TRBV12-3 or TRBV12-4 to TRBJ2-1; 12 bases line up with TRBD2. The CDR3 consists of 19 residues. Losses at the gene ends were 3 bases for V and 8 bases for J; bases not matched to a gene: 17. CDR3: CASSFRLAGAPDLLDEQFF. For the CDR3, the DNA is TGTGCCAGCAGTTTCAGACTAGCGGGGGCGCCGGACCTATTGGATGAGCAGTTCTTC.

This clonotype showed up many times. The junction does not match germline at one end; this may be a read error. CDR3 residues: CASSLREGRNTGELFF. As DNA, the CDR3 is TGTGCTAGCAGCCTCAGGGAGGGAAGGAACACCGGGGAGCTGTTTTTT. V is TRBV7-7 and J is TRBJ2-2; 7 bases are a match to TRBD2. CDR1 is SSHAT, CDR2 FNYEAQ, per germline (reference sequence). The CDR3 is 16 amino acids.

This clonotype has ten or more counts. V usage is TRBV6-1 and J usage is TRBJ2-5; TRBD1 might be the D (7 bases). The CDR3 has 15 amino acids. Germline V gives CDR1 MNHNS, CDR2 SASEGT. Trimming cost V 8 bases and J 2 bases, with 18 bases left between them. CDR3 bases: TGTGCCAGCGCGGGGACAGCACTCACTCAAGAGACCCAGTACTTC. Translated, it gives CASAGTALTQETQYF.

The sample holds many counts of this clonotype. The CDR3 is CSVPGSGGANEQFF. In DNA form, the CDR3 reads TGCAGTGTCCCCGGGAGCGGGGGGGCCAATGAGCAGTTCTTC. V is TRBV20-1 and J is TRBJ2-1; 10 nucleotides agree with TRBD2. Germline lookup yields CDR1 DFQATT and CDR2 SNEGSKA (reference sequence). The CDR3 has 14 amino acids. V lost 7 bases and J lost 6; bases outside the gene matches: 9.

This clonotype was detected ten times or more. The chain combines TRBV7-9 with TRBJ2-7; D is perhaps TRBD1 (6 bases). This CDR3 is built from 13 residues. The V end lost 6 bases, the J end lost 3 bases, and 12 bases lay between the germline ends. Germline CDR1 is SEHNR and CDR2 is FQNEAQ (reference sequence). This CDR3 is CASSWDTFYEQYF. Written as DNA, the CDR3 is TGTGCCAGCAGTTGGGACACCTTCTACGAGCAGTACTTC.

This clonotype appeared many times. The CDR3 coding sequence is TGTGCCAGCAGCCCGCGGGACGGAAGCTCCTACGAGCAGTACTTC. It yields the protein CASSPRDGSSYEQYF. The chain joins TRBV7-9 to TRBJ2-7; maybe TRBD2 (6 bases). V lost 5 bases and J lost 0, with 14 bases in between. CDR3 length equals 15 residues. Germline V gene lookup returns CDR1 SEHNR and CDR2 FQNEAQ (reference sequence).

This clonotype was observed many times. This chain connects TRBV27 to TRBJ1-2, with TRBD1 as a possible D gene (6 bases). V dropped 1 base and J dropped 7 bases, with 10 bases sitting between them. Germline CDR1 and CDR2: MNHEY and SMNVEV (reference sequence). CDR3 length: 13 amino acids. DNA of the CDR3: TGTGCCAGCAGTTTATACGGGGGCGGTGGCTACACCTTC. It encodes CASSLYGGGGYTF.

At least ten counts were recorded for this clonotype. This chain links TRBV3-1 with TRBJ1-2; a weak D match, TRBD1 (5 bases). V lost 4 bases, J lost 2 bases, and 17 bases lay in between. The CDR3 consists of 16 residues. CDR1 and CDR2 (germline): LGHDT, YNNKEL (reference sequence). CDR3 DNA: TGTGCCAGCAGCCGAGCCGCTGGTCGGGGCAACTATGGCTACACCTTC. This gives the protein CASSRAAGRGNYGYTF. The complete variable domain, with remaining parts taken from reference TRBV3-1 and TRBJ1-2, reads DTAVSQTPKYLVTQMGNDKSIKCEQNLGHDTMYWYKQDSKKFLKIMFSYNNKELIINETVPNRFSPKSPDKAHLNLHINSLELGDSAVYFCASSRAAGRGNYGYTFGSGTRLTVV.

This clonotype came up many times. The chain joins TRBV2 to TRBJ1-2; D unclear. CDR1 is SNHLY and CDR2 is FYNNEI in the germline V gene. The V end was cut by 6 bases, the J end by 6 bases, with 8 bases between. This CDR3 has 11 residues. The CDR3 DNA is TGTGCCAGCAGGGGTAGCGATGGCTACACCTTC. Protein: CASRGSDGYTF.

As for this clonotype: This may be a read error: a much more frequent sequence differs by one nucleotide. This CDR3 is CASSLRGADRPSGNTVYF. The CDR3, as DNA: TGTGCCAGCAGCTTAAGGGGCGCTGACAGACCTTCTGGAAACACCGTATATTTT. The chain has TRBV11-2 and TRBJ1-3; D is possibly TRBD1 (5 bases). Germline CDR1 reads SGHAT; CDR2 reads FQNNGV. This CDR3 has 18 residues.

The sample holds many counts of this clonotype. The V and J genes are TRBV14 and TRBJ2-7; D tentatively reads TRBD1 or TRBD2 (6 bases each). Per germline, CDR1 SGHDN and CDR2 FVKESK. This CDR3 has 16 residues. V lost 1 base to trimming and J lost 4 bases, with 17 bases between them. The CDR3 DNA reads TGTGCCAGCAGCCAAGTTAAGGGGGACTCCAAGTACGAGCAGTACTTC. This translates into CASSQVKGDSKYEQYF. The full variable domain, with the rest looked up from reference TRBV14 and TRBJ2-7, is EAGVTQFPSHSVIEKGQTVTLRCDPISGHDNLYWYRRVMGKEIKFLLHFVKESKQDESGMPNNRFLAERTGGTYSTLKVQPAELEDSGVYFCASSQVKGDSKYEQYFGPGTRLTVT.

This clonotype was counted at least ten times. The chain uses TRBV11-2 and TRBJ2-1; D could derive from TRBD1 or TRBD2 (6 bases each). This CDR3 region has 16 residues. The germline V gene encodes CDR1 SGHAT and CDR2 FQNNGV. V dropped 1 base and J dropped 8 bases, with 18 bases sitting between them. In nucleotides, the CDR3 is TGTGCCAGCAGCTTAGGAACGCTGATCGGGGGCGATGAGCAGTTCTTC. Protein: CASSLGTLIGGDEQFF.

The chain recombines TRBV10-2 with TRBJ2-7, with TRBD1 matching over 11 bases. Germline V gene sequence: CDR1 WSHSY, CDR2 SAAADI. Trimming removed 8 bases from V and 7 bases from J; junction bases left unmatched: 10. The CDR3 has 14 amino acids. The CDR3: CASLPGQGGKEQYF. As DNA, the CDR3 is TGCGCCAGCTTACCGGGACAGGGGGGTAAAGAGCAGTACTTC.

This sequence joins TRBV12-3 or TRBV12-4 and TRBJ2-5, with TRBD2 identical over 7 bases. CDR3 size: 15 residues. With V trimmed by 5 bases and J by 1 base, 7 bases remained unmatched. The CDR3, as DNA: TGTGCCAGCAGTCTTCAACTAGCGACCCAAGAGACCCAGTACTTC. Translating it yields CASSLQLATQETQYF.

This clonotype came up a few times. The V gene is TRBV6-2 or TRBV6-3, the J gene TRBJ2-1; D unclear. The V end lost 5 bases, the J end lost 9 bases, and 11 bases lay between the germline ends. CDR3 size: 12 residues. Germline loops: CDR1 MNHEY, CDR2 SVGEGT. The chain's CDR3 is CASSEGAGEQFF. The CDR3 DNA sequence: TGTGCCAGCAGTGAAGGTGCTGGTGAGCAGTTCTTC.